The rows below give T cell receptor beta chains drawn from one sample of a study of blood T cell repertoires in COVID-19. The repertoire was sequenced with immunoSEQ multiplex PCR; TCRdb's copy has only in-frame clones and lacks some. The repertoire consists of approximately 350,000 clones, with 80% to 90% occurring once and the leading ten covering about 7.1%. Sequenced material: peripheral blood. Receptors were obtained from an older woman with COVID-19, enrolled during active disease. The CDR3 runs from the conserved cysteine through the conserved F or W. Fields, in order: J gene, D gene, V gene, clone size, CDR3 protein, CDR3 DNA. A D gene is named only where the DNA matches it firmly. Only some rows state a clone size, as once, few, many or a class for expanded clones.

>TRBJ2-7|.|TRBV11-2|.
CASSLGVAGHEQYF
TGTGCCAGCAGCTTAGGAGTTGCGGGGCACGAGCAGTACTTC
>TRBJ1-2|.|TRBV25-1|.
CASSEADNYGYTF
TGTGCCAGCAGTGAAGCAGATAACTATGGCTACACCTTC
>TRBJ1-1|TRBD1|TRBV11-2|.
CASRGQGNTEAFF
TGTGCCAGTAGGGGGCAGGGGAACACTGAAGCTTTCTTT
>TRBJ2-1|.|TRBV5-5|few
CASSLGPLDNEQFF
TGTGCCAGCAGCTTGGGGCCCCTTGACAATGAGCAGTTCTTC
>TRBJ1-2|.|TRBV5-1|.
CASTPGTNYGYTF
TGCGCCAGCACCCCCGGGACTAACTATGGCTACACCTTC
>TRBJ2-1|TRBD2|TRBV6-5|.
CASSQGLAGRGQFF
TGTGCCAGCAGCCAAGGACTAGCGGGGAGGGGGCAGTTCTTC
>TRBJ2-4|.|TRBV5-3|.
CASTGTVAKNIQYF
TGTGCCAGTACCGGGACTGTAGCCAAAAACATTCAGTACTTC
>TRBJ1-2|.|TRBV5-5|once
CASIPSSGVFNYGYTF
TGTGCCAGCATTCCCTCGTCGGGAGTTTTTAACTATGGCTACACCTTC
>TRBJ1-3|.|TRBV11-3|.
CASSLEGAAGSGNTIYF
TGTGCCAGCAGCTTAGAGGGGGCTGCCGGCTCTGGAAACACCATATATTTT
>TRBJ1-2|TRBD1|TRBV27|.
CASRRVQGTNYGYTF
TGTGCCAGCAGGAGGGTACAGGGGACTAACTATGGCTACACCTTC
>TRBJ2-7|TRBD2|TRBV19|.
CASRLAGGPYEQYF
TGTGCCAGTAGGCTAGCGGGGGGGCCCTACGAGCAGTACTTC
>TRBJ2-2|TRBD1|TRBV27|.
CASSYDRGVGELFF
TGTGCCAGCAGCTATGACAGGGGGGTCGGGGAGCTGTTTTTT
>TRBJ2-2|.|TRBV24-1|few
CATSETGGTGELFF
TGTGCCACCAGTGAGACCGGAGGCACCGGGGAGCTGTTTTTT
>TRBJ1-6|.|TRBV3-1/TRBV3-2|.
CASSYGTRPRSLHF
TGTGCCAGCAGCTACGGGACAAGGCCTCGGTCCCTCCACTTT
>TRBJ2-7|TRBD2|TRBV4-3|.
CASSQGWTSGGLYEQYF
TGCGCCAGCAGCCAAGGTTGGACTAGCGGGGGCCTCTACGAGCAGTACTTC
>TRBJ2-1|.|TRBV11-2|.
CASRRDAGLLYNEQFF
TGTGCCAGCAGACGAGACGCAGGGCTGCTCTACAATGAGCAGTTCTTC
>TRBJ2-1|.|TRBV7-2|.
CASSFGINEQFF
TGTGCCAGCAGCTTCGGGATCAATGAGCAGTTCTTC
>TRBJ1-5|.|TRBV27|.
CASSFPQSSNQPQHF
TGTGCCAGCAGTTTCCCACAGAGTAGCAATCAGCCCCAGCATTTT
>TRBJ2-4|TRBD1|TRBV3-1/TRBV3-2|.
CASSRGQLQNIQYF
TGTGCCAGCAGCCGGGGACAGCTTCAAAACATTCAGTACTTC
>TRBJ2-1|.|TRBV4-1|.
CASSQPLPYNEQFF
TGCGCCAGCAGCCAACCCCTCCCCTACAATGAGCAGTTCTTC
>TRBJ1-3|.|TRBV4-1|few
CASSQGPGTGNTIYF
TGCGCCAGCAGCCAAGGACCAGGGACTGGAAACACCATATATTTT
>TRBJ2-3|.|TRBV11-2|.
CASSLTGSTDTQYF
TGTGCCAGCAGCTTAACGGGGAGCACAGATACGCAGTATTTT
>TRBJ2-1|TRBD2|TRBV19|.
CASRLGGLAGAYNEQFF
TGTGCCAGTAGGCTCGGGGGACTAGCGGGGGCGTACAATGAGCAGTTCTTC
>TRBJ2-7|.|TRBV10-1|.
CASSEGVTSYEQYF
TGCGCCAGCAGTGAAGGGGTCACCTCCTACGAGCAGTACTTC
>TRBJ2-3|.|TRBV10-3|.
CAISDSPAGVVSDTQYF
TGTGCCATCAGTGACTCCCCCGCAGGGGTAGTATCAGATACGCAGTATTTT